One sample yielded the 9 T cell receptor beta chains listed below, sequenced in a study of T cell responses to AZD1222 COVID-19 vaccine. TCRdb's table, derived via immunoSEQ multiplex PCR, lists solely in-frame clones and lacks some. The sample consists of roughly 140,000 clones, around nine tenths of them appearing once. The starting material was peripheral blood, obtained on day 0 of AZD1222 vaccination. The receptors shown here come from an adult in good health.

The rearrangement uses TRBV12-5 and TRBJ1-5; D might be TRBD1 (5 bases). Trimming removed 7 bases at V and 4 bases at J, with 17 bases between. The CDR3 has 15 residues. Germline values: CDR1 LGHNT, CDR2 FRNRAP. The CDR3 loop reads CASDKARQQNQPQHF. For the CDR3, the DNA is TGTGCTAGTGATAAGGCCAGACAGCAGAATCAGCCCCAGCATTTT.

This rearrangement joins TRBV15 to TRBJ1-1; D call uncertain. The CDR3 runs to 16 residues. CDR1 and CDR2 from the germline V gene are LNHNV and YYDKDF (reference sequence). The V end was cut by 0 bases, the J end by 6 bases, with 17 bases between. The DNA of the CDR3 is TGTGCCACCAGCAGAGATCTGGTCAGCCAGGAATCTGAAGCTTTCTTT. Translated, it gives CATSRDLVSQESEAFF.

The chain uses TRBV9 and TRBJ2-2; D is possibly TRBD1 (8 bases). This CDR3 spans 16 amino acids. Germline V lookup: CDR1 SGDLS, CDR2 YYNGEE. With 4 bases removed from V and 6 bases from J, the gap between germline ends came to 19 bases. CDR3 residues: CASSPGGGSVAGELFF. CDR3 bases: TGTGCCAGCAGCCCAGGGGGCGGGAGCGTAGCCGGGGAGCTGTTTTTT.

This clone was observed a single time. The junction differs from germline at one of its ends, possibly a read error. This chain joins TRBV13 and TRBJ1-1; 9 bases map to TRBD1. This CDR3 has 15 amino acids. CDR1 and CDR2 from the germline V gene are PRHDT and FYEKMQ (reference sequence). Here the CDR3 reads CASSLSLTGGSEAFF. CDR3 nucleotides: TGTGCCAGCAGCTTGTCGCTCACAGGGGGCTCTGAGGCTTTCTTT.

The V call is TRBV6-2 or TRBV6-3, the J call TRBJ2-3; D may be TRBD1 (6 bases). Trimming shortened V by 4 bases and J by 0 bases, and 20 bases separated the two germline ends. The germline CDR1 and CDR2 sequences are MNHEY and SVGEGT. The CDR3 is 18 residues long. The CDR3 loop reads CASSSPLKRTASTDTQYF. DNA of the CDR3: TGTGCCAGCAGTTCTCCCCTAAAGCGGACAGCTAGCACAGATACGCAGTATTTT.

This clone appeared a single time. The rearrangement links TRBV7-2 to TRBJ2-3; D not resolved. V lost 1 base to trimming and J lost 6 bases, with 11 bases between them. CDR3 size: 14 residues. Germline V CDR1 and CDR2: SGHTA, FQGNSA. The CDR3 spells CASSLGTSWDTQYF. The CDR3 DNA follows: TGTGCCAGCAGCTTAGGGACGTCTTGGGATACGCAGTATTTT. The full variable domain, in which reference TRBV7-2 and TRBJ2-3 provide the parts outside the CDR3, is GAGVSQSPSNKVTEKGKDVELRCDPISGHTALYWYRQSLGQGLEFLIYFQGNSAPDKSGLPSDRFSAERTGGSVSTLTIQRTQQEDSAVYLCASSLGTSWDTQYFGPGTRLTVL.

There are a few counts of this clone. CDR3 residues: CAWTLGDTEAFF. The CDR3 nucleotides are TGTGCCTGGACCCTTGGGGACACTGAAGCTTTCTTT. This rearrangement joins TRBV30 to TRBJ1-1; the D is unclear. This CDR3 has 12 amino acids. CDR1 GTSNPN and CDR2 SVGIG come from the germline V gene (reference sequence). Between the trimmed V and J ends, which lost 4 bases and 3 bases, there was a span of 9 bases.

This clone was seen a single time. V and J are TRBV19 and TRBJ1-1; unclear D gene. The CDR3 loop spans 13 amino acids. The ends were cut back, 1 base at V and 6 bases at J, with 9 bases in the middle. Germline V gene data show CDR1 as LNHDA and CDR2 as SQIVND (reference sequence). The CDR3 coding sequence is TGTGCCAGTAGTATAGGGGTTGTTTCTGAAGCTTTCTTT. Protein product: CASSIGVVSEAFF.

This clone was observed a handful of times. CDR3 in DNA: TGTGCCAGTAGTACCGACCGACAGGGGTACGGAGCTAACTATGGCTACACCTTC. Its protein product is CASSTDRQGYGANYGYTF. This chain connects TRBV19 to TRBJ1-2, with TRBD1 matching over 8 bases. Germline CDR1 is LNHDA and CDR2 is SQIVND (reference sequence). There are 18 residues in the CDR3. The junction had 13 bases not matched to a gene; V was cut back by 4 bases and J by 0 bases.